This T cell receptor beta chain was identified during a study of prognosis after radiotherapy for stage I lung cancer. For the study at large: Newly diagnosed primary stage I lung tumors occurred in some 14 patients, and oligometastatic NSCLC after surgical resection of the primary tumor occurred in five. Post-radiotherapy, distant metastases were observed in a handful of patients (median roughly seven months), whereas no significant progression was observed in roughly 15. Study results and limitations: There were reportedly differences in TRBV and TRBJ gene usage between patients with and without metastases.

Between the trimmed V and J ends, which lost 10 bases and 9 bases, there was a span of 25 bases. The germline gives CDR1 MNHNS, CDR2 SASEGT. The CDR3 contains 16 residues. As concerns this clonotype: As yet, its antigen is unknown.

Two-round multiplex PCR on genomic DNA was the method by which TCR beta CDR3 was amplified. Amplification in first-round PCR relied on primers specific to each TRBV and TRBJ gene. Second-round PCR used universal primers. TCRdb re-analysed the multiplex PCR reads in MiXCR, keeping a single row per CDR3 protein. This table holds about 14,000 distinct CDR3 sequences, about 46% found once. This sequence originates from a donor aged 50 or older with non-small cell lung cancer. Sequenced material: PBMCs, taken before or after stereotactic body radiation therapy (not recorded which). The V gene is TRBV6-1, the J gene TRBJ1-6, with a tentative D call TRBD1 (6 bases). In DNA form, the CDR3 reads TGTGCCACCAATAAGAGCTCCGGGACAAGTAGTTCACCCCTCCACTTT. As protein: CATNKSSGTSSSPLHF.